Below are 11 T cell receptor beta chains sequenced from a single sample in a study of T cells in Graves' hyperthyroidism and ophthalmopathy. The investigators amplified TCR beta CDR3 regions from RNA transcripts. Using the HTBI primer set, a first-round RT-PCR was run on the TCR CDR3. TCRdb used MiXCR to reprocess the multiplex PCR reads, holding one entry per CDR3 protein. Among roughly 800,000 distinct CDR3 sequences listed, around 39% were seen once. Sequencing was done on a sample of blood. Every receptor here comes from a man between 18 and 35 years old with Graves' hyperthyroidism.

This clonotype was counted a few times. The V call is TRBV11-2, the J call TRBJ2-7; D uncertain. CDR3 size: 13 residues. The germline V gene has CDR1 SGHAT and CDR2 FQNNGV. V lost 4 bases, J lost 3 bases, and 10 bases lay in between. The CDR3 nucleotides are TGTGCCAGCAGCTCGGACGGGCACTACGAGCAGTACTTC. This translates into CASSSDGHYEQYF. Full variable domain (outside the CDR3, taken from reference TRBV11-2 and TRBJ2-7): EAGVAQSPRYKIIEKRQSVAFWCNPISGHATLYWYQQILGQGPKLLIQFQNNGVVDDSQLPKDRFSAERLKGVDSTLKIQPAKLEDSAVYLCASSSDGHYEQYFGPGTRLTVT.

J is TRBJ1-6 and V is TRBV10-3; D is uncertain. The CDR3 is 11 residues long. V dropped 3 bases and J dropped 12 bases, with 6 bases sitting between them. Germline V gene data show CDR1 as ENHRY and CDR2 as SYGVKD. The CDR3 bases are TGTGCCATCAGTGAAGTCGGACCCCTCCACTTT. It is translated as CAISEVGPLHF.

This clonotype was seen many times. J is TRBJ1-5 and V is TRBV19; D is ambiguous. The CDR3 has 13 residues. With 7 bases removed from V and 5 bases from J, the gap between germline ends came to 12 bases. The germline CDR1 and CDR2 sequences are LNHDA and SQIVND (reference sequence). CDR3 nucleotides: TGTGCCAGTAACACCGACGGATATCAGCCCCAGCATTTT. Its protein is CASNTDGYQPQHF. Combining the CDR3 with reference TRBV19 and TRBJ1-5 gives the whole variable domain DGGITQSPKYLFRKEGQNVTLSCEQNLNHDAMYWYRQDPGQGLRLIYYSQIVNDFQKGDIAEGYSVSREKKESFPLTVTSAQKNPTAFYLCASNTDGYQPQHFGDGTRLSIL.

Here the CDR3 DNA reads TGTGCCAGCAGCTTAGACCCGGGGAAGACTGAAGCTTTCTTT. Its translation is CASSLDPGKTEAFF. The rearrangement links TRBV11-3 to TRBJ1-1, with unresolved D. Germline CDR1 reads SGHNT; CDR2 reads YENEEA. The V end was cut by 0 bases, the J end by 5 bases, with 10 bases between. CDR3 size: 14 residues. The entire variable domain, with the rest obtained from reference TRBV11-3 and TRBJ1-1, is as follows: EAGVVQSPRYKIIEKKQPVAFWCNPISGHNTLYWYLQNLGQGPELLIRYENEEAVDDSQLPKDRFSAERLKGVDSTLKIQPAELGDSAVYLCASSLDPGKTEAFFGQGTRLTVV.

The V gene is TRBV10-3, the J gene TRBJ2-5; D gene ambiguous. The V and J ends lost 3 bases and 3 bases respectively, with 8 bases between them. From germline, CDR1 is ENHRY and CDR2 SYGVKD. The CDR3 runs to 13 residues. Here the CDR3 reads CAISDGYKETQYF. The CDR3 coding sequence is TGTGCCATCAGTGACGGGTACAAAGAGACCCAGTACTTC.

This clonotype was observed once. No conserved phenylalanine or tryptophan ends this CDR3, so it is likely a read error. It is unclear where the CDR3 begins or ends on the DNA, so no DNA is shown, and the CDR3 is as TCRdb lists it. J is TRBJ2-7 and V is TRBV20-1; the listed D gene, TRBD2, was not tested against the DNA. Ends included, the CDR3 has 9 residues. Germline CDR1 DFQATT, CDR2 SNEGSKA (reference sequence). The CDR3 sequence is CSARPVLAG.

This clonotype appeared many times. This chain uses TRBV19 with TRBJ1-2; D is perhaps TRBD1 (5 bases). Trimming cost V 11 bases and J 4 bases, with 23 bases left between them. From germline, CDR1 is LNHDA and CDR2 SQIVND (reference sequence). The CDR3 has 15 residues. CDR3 DNA: TGTGCCGGAAGATCCGCGGGGGAATCGGTCTATGGCTACACCTTC. Translating it yields CAGRSAGESVYGYTF.

This clonotype was seen a handful of times. CDR3 DNA sequence: TGTGCCAGCAGCTTAGATGAAGGGTTCCCCTACGAGCAGTACTTC. Its translation: CASSLDEGFPYEQYF. The rearrangement links TRBV11-2 to TRBJ2-7; the D is unclear. Germline V gene data show CDR1 as SGHAT and CDR2 as FQNNGV. The CDR3 length is 15 residues. V was pared by 0 bases and J by 2 bases, with 11 bases between. The full variable domain, with the rest looked up from reference TRBV11-2 and TRBJ2-7, is EAGVAQSPRYKIIEKRQSVAFWCNPISGHATLYWYQQILGQGPKLLIQFQNNGVVDDSQLPKDRFSAERLKGVDSTLKIQPAKLEDSAVYLCASSLDEGFPYEQYFGPGTRLTVT.

Concerning this clonotype: This could be a read error, since a much larger clone is one nucleotide away. This sequence joins TRBV20-1 and TRBJ2-5; D is undetermined. The CDR3 is 11 residues long. Germline CDR1 and CDR2: DFQATT and SNEGSKA (reference sequence). Trimming removed 1 base at V and 2 bases at J, with 2 bases between. CDR3 sequence reads: CSARGQETQYF. The DNA of the CDR3 is TGCAGTGCTAGAGGGCAAGAGACCCAGTACTTC.

In the case of this clonotype: It may be a read error: a sequence one base away is much more abundant. The V and J genes are TRBV10-3 and TRBJ1-6; TRBD1 might be the D (5 bases). Trimming pared 7 bases from V and 7 bases from J, leaving 8 bases between. Germline V CDR1 and CDR2: ENHRY, SYGVKD. This CDR3 comprises 12 residues. CDR3 residues: CAITSGNSPLHF. In DNA, the CDR3 is TGTGCCATCACCTCAGGGAATTCACCCCTCCACTTT.

This clonotype came up many times. The chain links TRBV29-1 to TRBJ2-2; 9 positions match TRBD1. Per germline, CDR1 SQVTM and CDR2 ANQGSEA. After removal of 5 bases from V and 2 bases from J, the junction contained 6 bases not matched to a gene. This CDR3 is 15 amino acids long. For the CDR3, the DNA is TGCAGCGTTCCTGGGGGACAGGGTAACACCGGGGAGCTGTTTTTT. Protein sequence: CSVPGGQGNTGELFF.